This is a list of T cell receptor beta chains from one sample in a study of T cells after posttransplantation cyclophosphamide. This table comes from immunoSEQ multiplex PCR, and its TCRdb copy is limited to in-frame clones, with some not included. The sample contains tens of thousands of clones, none occurring once; roughly 2.5% lies in the top ten. The specimen sequenced was PBMCs. The receptor source for this set is a man aged 50-59 years in good health, CMV-negative, and a related stem cell transplant donor. CDR3s include the opening cysteine and the closing phenylalanine or tryptophan. A D gene is named only where the DNA matches it firmly. Clone size is shown for a subset of rows, as once, few, many or a class of expanded clone.

TRBD2 TRBJ2-7 TRBV15 many CATSRPGGSYEQYF TGTGCCACCAGCAGACCCGGGGGGTCCTACGAGCAGTACTTC
TRBD2 TRBJ2-7 TRBV19 - CASSMGSVAGQYEQYF TGTGCCAGTAGTATGGGGTCTGTAGCGGGGCAGTACGAGCAGTACTTC
- TRBJ2-1 TRBV27 few CAGRPGTSGIYYNEQFF TGTGCCGGCAGACCCGGGACATCGGGAATTTACTACAATGAGCAGTTCTTC
TRBD1 TRBJ1-5 TRBV5-5 many CASSTGTENQPQHF TGTGCCAGCAGCACCGGGACAGAAAATCAGCCCCAGCATTTT
- TRBJ2-3 TRBV25-1 few CASSDLTDTQYF TGTGCCAGCAGTGACCTCACAGATACGCAGTATTTT
- TRBJ2-2 TRBV9 - CASSPGHQELFF TGTGCCAGCAGCCCGGGACACCAAGAGCTGTTTTTT
- TRBJ2-2 TRBV21-1 many CAARVTGELFF TGTGCCGCGCGGGTCACCGGGGAGCTGTTTTTT
TRBD1 TRBJ2-1 TRBV11-1 many CASYSSRGRGEQFF TGTGCCAGTTACTCGTCAAGGGGGCGCGGGGAGCAGTTCTTC
TRBD1 TRBJ2-5 TRBV5-6 many CASSLRGTGRGETQYF TGTGCCAGCAGCTTGAGGGGGACAGGGCGAGGGGAGACCCAGTACTTC
- TRBJ2-4 TRBV6-5 many CASSYSYRSSNIQYF TGTGCCAGCAGTTACTCGTACAGGTCATCAAACATTCAGTACTTC
- TRBJ2-5 TRBV10-3 - CAISYTGETQYF TGTGCCATCAGCTATACAGGGGAGACCCAGTACTTC
- TRBJ2-7 TRBV6-5 many CASQVGTHSSYEQYF TGTGCCAGCCAAGTAGGGACACATTCATCCTACGAGCAGTACTTC
TRBD2 TRBJ2-7 TRBV5-1 many CASSSSTSTGYEQYF TGCGCCAGCAGCTCCTCGACTAGCACGGGCTACGAGCAGTACTTC
TRBD2 TRBJ2-1 TRBV6-1 many CASGRLAGGGGEQFF TGTGCCAGCGGAAGACTAGCGGGGGGAGGGGGTGAGCAGTTCTTC
TRBD1 TRBJ1-1 TRBV9 many CASSAKGQAIESFF TGTGCCAGCAGCGCGAAGGGACAGGCTATCGAGTCTTTCTTT
- TRBJ2-1 TRBV11-2 few CASSFRHRRASEQFF TGTGCCAGCAGCTTTCGCCACCGGCGGGCCAGTGAGCAGTTCTTC
- TRBJ1-3 TRBV30 many CAWRAQGVGNTIYF TGTGCCTGGAGAGCTCAAGGGGTTGGAAACACCATATATTTT
TRBD2 TRBJ2-1 TRBV9 many CASSVDPGGINEQFF TGTGCCAGCAGCGTAGATCCGGGGGGTATAAATGAGCAGTTCTTC
- TRBJ1-2 TRBV7-2 many CASSSTLAGDGYTF TGTGCCAGCAGCTCCACCCTAGCAGGGGATGGCTACACCTTC
- TRBJ2-2 TRBV7-6 many CASSLESRVQPNTGELFF TGTGCCAGCAGCTTAGAGAGCCGGGTGCAGCCGAACACCGGGGAGCTGTTTTTT
- TRBJ1-1 TRBV9 many CASSVFIGSTEAFF TGTGCCAGCAGCGTATTTATCGGTAGCACTGAAGCTTTCTTT
- TRBJ1-2 TRBV28 many CASSSPGVIDYTF TGTGCCAGCAGTTCTCCCGGGGTTATTGACTACACCTTC
- TRBJ2-2 TRBV27 few CASSPLRGGGELFF TGTGCCAGCAGCCCTTTGAGAGGAGGCGGGGAGCTGTTTTTT
- TRBJ2-1 TRBV19 many CASSIDISEQFF TGTGCCAGTAGTATCGACATATCTGAGCAGTTCTTC
- TRBJ1-2 TRBV29-1 many CSVDHRREAGYTF TGCAGCGTTGATCACCGCCGGGAGGCAGGCTACACCTTC
- TRBJ2-3 TRBV5-1 many CASSLAGQGPDTQYF TGCGCCAGCAGCTTGGCCGGTCAGGGCCCAGATACGCAGTATTTT
- TRBJ2-6 TRBV9 many CASSELSGANVLTF TGTGCCAGCAGCGAATTATCTGGGGCCAACGTCCTGACTTTC
- TRBJ1-2 TRBV7-9 - CASSPQRQADFWVYTF TGTGCCAGCAGCCCTCAAAGACAGGCGGACTTTTGGGTCTACACCTTC
- TRBJ2-2 TRBV10-3 many CAISAGFGELFF TGTGCCATCAGTGCCGGGTTTGGGGAGCTGTTTTTT
TRBD2 TRBJ2-7 TRBV7-9 many CASSLTSGRIYEQYF TGTGCCAGCAGCCTGACTAGCGGGAGGATCTACGAGCAGTACTTC
TRBD1 TRBJ2-7 TRBV5-1 many CASMGQTSYEQYF TGCGCCAGCATGGGACAGACATCCTACGAGCAGTACTTC
- TRBJ2-3 TRBV7-9 few CASSSTLTAKSTDTQYF TGTGCCAGCAGCTCCACCCTGACAGCTAAAAGCACAGATACGCAGTATTTT